The clone carrying this T cell receptor beta chain was seen only a few times. This sample is part of a study of response to subunit inactivated influenza vaccine. V shed 3 bases and J shed 0 bases, with 15 bases lying between them. The CDR3 is 15 residues long. The germline V gene has CDR1 GTSNPN and CDR2 SVGIG (reference sequence). TCRdb processed the RT-PCR reads anew with MiXCR; each CDR3 protein has one entry. The data show around 520,000 distinct CDR3 sequences, with approximately 12% seen just once and 10% to 13% held by the top ten. The specimen was PBMCs from blood, collected on the day of vaccination. The genes are TRBV30 and TRBJ2-7; maybe TRBD2 (6 bases). The clonotype was recovered from a man aged 50-60 years who received an inactivated influenza vaccine. The CDR3 protein is CAWSRKAGYSYEQYF. The CDR3 nucleotides read TGTGCCTGGAGCCGGAAGGCGGGGTACTCCTACGAGCAGTACTTC.